The present T cell receptor beta chain was sequenced within a study of blood T cell repertoires in COVID-19 (TCRdb year 2020). Background for the entire study: Samples covering the acute and convalescent phases of COVID-19 were provided by collaborators in the United States, Italy and Spain. The sample metadata nearly always contained a de-identified subject ID, COVID-19 status, age in years and sex. The repertoires were released in a freely available public database meant as a resource for research on the immune response to SARS-CoV-2. The dataset comprised deeply sampled blood TCRbeta repertoires from subjects exposed to, actively infected with, or recovered from COVID-19. The prospective study material was composed of cDNA or gDNA derived from T cells, B-cell-depleted T cells, or PBMCs. HLA class I and class II types, where available, came from metadata supplied by the sample provider rather than from assay-based typing. Samples came from the ongoing ImmuneRACE study (first 160 participants) plus 1,254 subjects from 6 global collaborators.

With regard to this clone: Its antigen is unknown. No base-level quality is on record; no much larger clone is a single base apart.

TCRbeta CDR3 regions were amplified from genomic DNA by means of the immunoSEQ Assay, a bias-controlled multiplex PCR. Under the source paper's analysis protocol: Within the assay, amplification of reference gene primers was used to estimate how many nucleated cells each sample contained. To quantify the absolute abundance of each unique TCRbeta CDR3 rearrangement, sequence reads were collapsed and filtered. For each sample, productive Simpson clonality was calculated as the square root of Simpson's diversity index across productive rearrangements. The source is immuneACCESS, and TCRdb retained only in-frame sequences with V and J called. Part of the clones is not carried over; for the studies checked, unresolved V genes explain less than half of this, and the remainder is unexplained. V, J and clone size reflect that table, while D and trimming were determined from the DNA. In all, the sample holds roughly 390,000 clones, and 80% to 90% of those were seen once. 8% to 13% of the sample comes from the top ten.

One collaborating source in Seattle enrolled patients during active infection and followed them longitudinally through the course of disease. Collaborating institutions collected whole blood in K2EDTA tubes following their own protocols. Collaborator samples were shipped for TCRbeta analysis as frozen whole blood, isolated PBMCs, or DNA extracted from either sample type. On the study overall, not on this receptor specifically: Clinical and demographic metadata were provided uncurated, with the amount varying by source and participant.

There are 13 amino acids in the CDR3, from cysteine to phenylalanine inclusive. The only DNA kept is the CDR3, 39 bases in frame from the first base. Via the germline V gene, CDR1 is MNHEY and CDR2 SVGEGT. The junction shows trimming of 3 bases on V and 2 bases on J, plus 7 bases between the germline ends. Here the chain combines TRBV6-2 or TRBV6-3 and TRBJ2-5, with the D gene too uncertain to name. Specimen: peripheral blood. The source of this sequence is a woman in her 30s with COVID-19, enrolled during active disease. The DNA reads as follows: TGTGCCAGCAGTTATGGCTGGCAAGAGACCCAGTACTTC. The resulting protein is CASSYGWQETQYF.